Detailed here is one T cell receptor beta chain. The data were obtained in a study of CD8 T cells in Susac syndrome. V was cut by 3 bases and J by 8 bases, with 17 bases left in between. This CDR3 is 15 amino acids long. Germline CDR1 is LNHDA and CDR2 is SQIVND (reference sequence). The RNA input was roughly 0.45 to 1 ug, and it was reverse transcribed with random hexamers. TCRdb independently ran MiXCR on the immunoSEQ multiplex PCR reads; one entry per CDR3 protein. The data show approximately 140,000 distinct CDR3 sequences, over 80% seen once. Specimen: CD8+ T cells from PBMCs. This chain links TRBV19 with TRBJ2-1, with D perhaps assigned TRBD1 or TRBD2 (5 bases each). The TCR sequence derives from a human donor with multiple sclerosis. CDR3 bases: TGTGCCAGTAGTATCACAACCCGAGGGGTGGATGAGCAGTTCTTC. Its translation is CASSITTRGVDEQFF.